These T cell receptor beta chains were read from a single sample in a study of shared clonotypes between healthy human individuals. Assay used: immunoSEQ multiplex PCR; TCRdb lists only in-frame clones, some missing. Of about 700,000 clones in the sample, 92% are singletons; the top ten hold about 24%. Source material: naive CD8+ T cells sorted from blood. Every receptor here comes from a man younger than 45 in good health. The CDR3 runs from the conserved cysteine through the conserved F or W. The D gene is left open where the match is weak. A clone size is listed for some rows: how often the clone was seen (once, few, many), or a class if it is expanded.

CDR3 DNA: TGTGCCAGCAGCCCCTCAGAGGGACCCATTCGTCGGTCCTATGGCTACACCTTC
CDR3 protein: CASSPSEGPIRRSYGYTF
D gene: .
clone size: .
V gene: TRBV7-8
J gene: TRBJ1-2

CDR3 DNA: TGTGCCAGCAGCGAGACCGGGACTAGCAGACACAATGAGCAGTTCTTC
CDR3 protein: CASSETGTSRHNEQFF
D gene: TRBD2
clone size: .
V gene: TRBV9
J gene: TRBJ2-1

CDR3 DNA: TGTGCCAGTAGCGGTATAGCGGGAGCGGCCAAAAACATTCAGTACTTC
CDR3 protein: CASSGIAGAAKNIQYF
D gene: TRBD2
clone size: .
V gene: TRBV19
J gene: TRBJ2-4

CDR3 DNA: TGTGCCAGCAGCCCCGGACTAGCGGGAGTGGGCACAGATACGCAGTATTTT
CDR3 protein: CASSPGLAGVGTDTQYF
D gene: TRBD2
clone size: .
V gene: TRBV7-8
J gene: TRBJ2-3

CDR3 DNA: TGTGCCAGCAGCTTAGCTACTGGGGTCTACAATGAGCAGTTCTTC
CDR3 protein: CASSLATGVYNEQFF
D gene: .
clone size: .
V gene: TRBV7-9
J gene: TRBJ2-1

CDR3 DNA: TGTGCCAGCAGCACCGGGACGGGGGGCTACGAGCAGTACTTC
CDR3 protein: CASSTGTGGYEQYF
D gene: TRBD2
clone size: few
V gene: TRBV27
J gene: TRBJ2-7

CDR3 DNA: TGTGCCAGTAGTATAGTCGGCTCTTCCTACGAGCAGTACTTC
CDR3 protein: CASSIVGSSYEQYF
D gene: .
clone size: .
V gene: TRBV19
J gene: TRBJ2-7

CDR3 DNA: TGTGCCAGCACCCCATCGGACACCTATGGCTACACCTTC
CDR3 protein: CASTPSDTYGYTF
D gene: .
clone size: .
V gene: TRBV5-4
J gene: TRBJ1-2

CDR3 DNA: TGCAGCGCTCCTTATGGGAGATACTTCAATGAGCAGTTCTTC
CDR3 protein: CSAPYGRYFNEQFF
D gene: .
clone size: .
V gene: TRBV29-1
J gene: TRBJ2-1

CDR3 DNA: TGTGCCATCAGTGAATTTGAGGGGGCTTTTGAGGAGACCCAGTACTTC
CDR3 protein: CAISEFEGAFEETQYF
D gene: TRBD1
clone size: few
V gene: TRBV10-3
J gene: TRBJ2-5

CDR3 DNA: TGTGCCAGCAGGGGGCTCGGGACTAGCGGGGACAATGAGCAGTTCTTC
CDR3 protein: CASRGLGTSGDNEQFF
D gene: TRBD2
clone size: .
V gene: TRBV2
J gene: TRBJ2-1

CDR3 DNA: TGTGCCAGTAGCGAATCTTACACAGATACGCAGTATTTT
CDR3 protein: CASSESYTDTQYF
D gene: .
clone size: .
V gene: TRBV19
J gene: TRBJ2-3

CDR3 DNA: TGCAGCGTTAAGGGGGCGAGCACCGGGGAGCTGTTTTTT
CDR3 protein: CSVKGASTGELFF
D gene: TRBD1
clone size: .
V gene: TRBV29-1
J gene: TRBJ2-2

CDR3 DNA: TGCGCCAGCAGCTTCCTAGCGGGGAACCAAGAGACCCAGTACTTC
CDR3 protein: CASSFLAGNQETQYF
D gene: TRBD2
clone size: .
V gene: TRBV5-1
J gene: TRBJ2-5

CDR3 DNA: TGTGCCAGCAGTTATCCGGGATTGGGGACTGAAGCTTTCTTT
CDR3 protein: CASSYPGLGTEAFF
D gene: .
clone size: .
V gene: TRBV6-5
J gene: TRBJ1-1

CDR3 DNA: TGTGCCAGCAGTTTTGACCGGGACAGGGATCACAATGAGCAGTTCTTC
CDR3 protein: CASSFDRDRDHNEQFF
D gene: TRBD1
clone size: .
V gene: TRBV27
J gene: TRBJ2-1

CDR3 DNA: TGTGCCAGCAGCTTATTCCCAAGAGAGGGCCAGTACTTC
CDR3 protein: CASSLFPREGQYF
D gene: .
clone size: .
V gene: TRBV5-4
J gene: TRBJ2-5

CDR3 DNA: TGTGCCAGCAGTCCTCAGGGGGGAAGAGAAGGCTACACCTTC
CDR3 protein: CASSPQGGREGYTF
D gene: TRBD1
clone size: .
V gene: TRBV28
J gene: TRBJ1-2

CDR3 DNA: TGTGCCAGCAGTGCCGGGACTAGCGGCTTTCACTCCTACGAGCAGTACTTC
CDR3 protein: CASSAGTSGFHSYEQYF
D gene: TRBD2
clone size: .
V gene: TRBV25-1
J gene: TRBJ2-7

CDR3 DNA: TGTGCCAGCAGCTATGGTGCGAAGTACTCCTCCTACAATGAGCAGTTCTTC
CDR3 protein: CASSYGAKYSSYNEQFF
D gene: .
clone size: .
V gene: TRBV7-2
J gene: TRBJ2-1

CDR3 DNA: TGTGCCATCAGTGGGGACTCCCCCTCCTACGAGCAGTACTTC
CDR3 protein: CAISGDSPSYEQYF
D gene: .
clone size: .
V gene: TRBV10-3
J gene: TRBJ2-7

CDR3 DNA: TGTGCCAGCAGTGAAGAGGGAGGGCCGTACAATGAGCAGTTCTTC
CDR3 protein: CASSEEGGPYNEQFF
D gene: TRBD2
clone size: .
V gene: TRBV25-1
J gene: TRBJ2-1

CDR3 DNA: TGTGCCAGCGCTCTCCGGGCCATCTACGAGCAGTACTTC
CDR3 protein: CASALRAIYEQYF
D gene: .
clone size: .
V gene: TRBV2
J gene: TRBJ2-7

CDR3 DNA: TGCGCCAGCAGTCACCCCGGGACAGGGGTCAATGAGCAGTTCTTC
CDR3 protein: CASSHPGTGVNEQFF
D gene: TRBD1
clone size: .
V gene: TRBV5-1
J gene: TRBJ2-1

CDR3 DNA: TGTGCCAGTAGTATTGGTCAGTTCTATGGCTACACCTTC
CDR3 protein: CASSIGQFYGYTF
D gene: .
clone size: .
V gene: TRBV19
J gene: TRBJ1-2

CDR3 DNA: TGTGCCAGCAGCCCCCGGGACAGTACCTACGAGCAGTACTTC
CDR3 protein: CASSPRDSTYEQYF
D gene: TRBD1
clone size: .
V gene: TRBV9
J gene: TRBJ2-7

CDR3 DNA: TGTGCCAGCAGTTTATCGGTGGGAACAGATACGCAGTATTTT
CDR3 protein: CASSLSVGTDTQYF
D gene: .
clone size: .
V gene: TRBV27
J gene: TRBJ2-3

CDR3 DNA: TGTGCCTGGAGTGTCACAGGGGGCGCCTATGGCTACACCTTC
CDR3 protein: CAWSVTGGAYGYTF
D gene: TRBD1
clone size: .
V gene: TRBV30
J gene: TRBJ1-2

CDR3 DNA: TGTGCCAGCAGCGAAAACCCCGGGACACCGGGGGGGGAGCAGTACTTC
CDR3 protein: CASSENPGTPGGEQYF
D gene: TRBD2
clone size: .
V gene: TRBV5-4
J gene: TRBJ2-7

CDR3 DNA: TGTGCCAGCAGTGAAAGAGACTATTCCTTGAACGCTGAAGCTTTCTTT
CDR3 protein: CASSERDYSLNAEAFF
D gene: .
clone size: .
V gene: TRBV6-1
J gene: TRBJ1-1

CDR3 DNA: TGTGCCAGCAGAACACTCTCCTACAATGAGCAGTTCTTC
CDR3 protein: CASRTLSYNEQFF
D gene: .
clone size: once
V gene: TRBV7-9
J gene: TRBJ2-1

CDR3 DNA: TGTGCCAGCAGCGGGAGGACAGGACGCGATAACTACGAGCAGTACTTC
CDR3 protein: CASSGRTGRDNYEQYF
D gene: .
clone size: .
V gene: TRBV7-9
J gene: TRBJ2-7

CDR3 DNA: TGTGCCAGTAGTATAGGACCGACAGCGGAGCAGTTCTTC
CDR3 protein: CASSIGPTAEQFF
D gene: .
clone size: .
V gene: TRBV19
J gene: TRBJ2-1

CDR3 DNA: TGTGCCAGCAGCCTAACGCCTAGTCTTTTCCCTTACGAGCAGTACTTC
CDR3 protein: CASSLTPSLFPYEQYF
D gene: .
clone size: .
V gene: TRBV9
J gene: TRBJ2-7

CDR3 DNA: TGTGCCAGCAGTGGGTTAGCGGGAGGGTTCTACAATGAGCAGTTCTTC
CDR3 protein: CASSGLAGGFYNEQFF
D gene: TRBD2
clone size: .
V gene: TRBV6-1
J gene: TRBJ2-1

CDR3 DNA: TGTGCCAGCAGCTCCACGACAGGGCTGTACGAGCAGTACTTC
CDR3 protein: CASSSTTGLYEQYF
D gene: TRBD1
clone size: .
V gene: TRBV7-9
J gene: TRBJ2-7

CDR3 DNA: TGTGCCAGCAGGCAATTAGCGGGAGGAGCGCACAATGAGCAGTTCTTC
CDR3 protein: CASRQLAGGAHNEQFF
D gene: TRBD2
clone size: .
V gene: TRBV7-9
J gene: TRBJ2-1

CDR3 DNA: TGCGCCAGCAGCCAAGTTTGGGCCAGGGCAAGTCAGCCCCAGCATTTT
CDR3 protein: CASSQVWARASQPQHF
D gene: .
clone size: .
V gene: TRBV4-1
J gene: TRBJ1-5

CDR3 DNA: TGTGCCAGCAGTGATCTACCACACCCTTCGGGACAGGGAAGGGATACGCAGTATTTT
CDR3 protein: CASSDLPHPSGQGRDTQYF
D gene: TRBD1
clone size: .
V gene: TRBV6-1
J gene: TRBJ2-3

CDR3 DNA: TGTGCCAGCGGCCCCAGGGTCTACGAGCAGTACTTC
CDR3 protein: CASGPRVYEQYF
D gene: .
clone size: .
V gene: TRBV27
J gene: TRBJ2-7

CDR3 DNA: TGTGCCACCAGAGTTACTCTATCCGCGGGAGGGGAGCTGTTTTTT
CDR3 protein: CATRVTLSAGGELFF
D gene: .
clone size: .
V gene: TRBV15
J gene: TRBJ2-2

CDR3 DNA: TGTGCCAGCAGTTTACAAGCTGGTTTAGCAGAGGCCCAGTACTTC
CDR3 protein: CASSLQAGLAEAQYF
D gene: .
clone size: .
V gene: TRBV27
J gene: TRBJ2-5

CDR3 DNA: TGTGCCAGCAGCTTGGTCGGGGATACGCAGTATTTT
CDR3 protein: CASSLVGDTQYF
D gene: .
clone size: once
V gene: TRBV5-6
J gene: TRBJ2-3

CDR3 DNA: TGCAGCGTTGAAGGGACTAGCCTCTCCTATGAGCAGTTCTTC
CDR3 protein: CSVEGTSLSYEQFF
D gene: TRBD2
clone size: .
V gene: TRBV29-1
J gene: TRBJ2-1

CDR3 DNA: TGTGCCAGCAGCTTCCGCCGGGGGGACACTGAAGCTTTCTTT
CDR3 protein: CASSFRRGDTEAFF
D gene: .
clone size: once
V gene: TRBV5-4
J gene: TRBJ1-1

CDR3 DNA: TGCGCCAGCAGCCAAGTTCCCCCGGGGGCCGGTGAGCAGTTCTTC
CDR3 protein: CASSQVPPGAGEQFF
D gene: .
clone size: .
V gene: TRBV4-1
J gene: TRBJ2-1

CDR3 DNA: TGTGCCAGCAGCACGGGACAGGGGAGCGAGCAGTACTTC
CDR3 protein: CASSTGQGSEQYF
D gene: TRBD1
clone size: .
V gene: TRBV7-6
J gene: TRBJ2-7

CDR3 DNA: TGTGCCAGCAGTTTCTCCGTCAGCGGCTCGCTTAACAATGAGCAGTTCTTC
CDR3 protein: CASSFSVSGSLNNEQFF
D gene: .
clone size: .
V gene: TRBV27
J gene: TRBJ2-1

CDR3 DNA: TGTGCCAGCAGTCCCCTCCGGACAGGACTTAGCGGGGAGCTGTTTTTT
CDR3 protein: CASSPLRTGLSGELFF
D gene: TRBD1
clone size: .
V gene: TRBV28
J gene: TRBJ2-2

CDR3 DNA: TGTGCCAGCAGTAAAGTCGGGTTTATCAATCAGCCCCAGCATTTT
CDR3 protein: CASSKVGFINQPQHF
D gene: .
clone size: .
V gene: TRBV27
J gene: TRBJ1-5

CDR3 DNA: TGCGCCAGCAGCCGAGTATTAGCGGGAGCCTACGAGCAGTACTTC
CDR3 protein: CASSRVLAGAYEQYF
D gene: TRBD2
clone size: .
V gene: TRBV4-3
J gene: TRBJ2-7